This TCR beta chain appears in the sequencing data of a study of vaccination effects on CD4 cells after COVID-19. Study-wide points: Cross-reactivity toward common cold coronaviruses was confined to only 1 of 255 vaccine-induced clones in healthy vaccinees.

The CDR3 totals 14 residues. V trimming: 2 bases; J trimming: 2 bases; junction bases outside the gene matches: 1. CDR1 is SGHDN, CDR2 FVKESK, per germline. Clones were read by immunoSEQ multiplex PCR, and TCRdb kept only the in-frame ones, dropping some. The table includes 20,000 to 25,000 clones, 65% to 85% detected once. Before sequencing took place, the ViraFEST assay used viral peptide pools to expand antigen-specific CD4+ T cells. At the end of more than 8 days of culture, CD4+ T cells were isolated. Negative nucleocapsid antibody tests before and after vaccination confirmed no previous SARS-CoV-2 infection. Each culture had half its medium swapped for IL-2 medium on days 3 and 7. As to this clone: The antigen is undetermined.

The clonotype originates from a human donor who received a COVID-19 vaccine. The chain recombines TRBV14 with TRBJ2-7, with 9 bases aligning to TRBD2. The sample consisted of CD4+ T cells from PBMCs cultured with HCoV-NL63 spike peptides, taken before COVID-19 vaccination. The CDR3 nucleotides are TGTGCCAGCAGCCAACTAGCGGGGCCCTACGAGCAGTACTTC. Amino acids: CASSQLAGPYEQYF.